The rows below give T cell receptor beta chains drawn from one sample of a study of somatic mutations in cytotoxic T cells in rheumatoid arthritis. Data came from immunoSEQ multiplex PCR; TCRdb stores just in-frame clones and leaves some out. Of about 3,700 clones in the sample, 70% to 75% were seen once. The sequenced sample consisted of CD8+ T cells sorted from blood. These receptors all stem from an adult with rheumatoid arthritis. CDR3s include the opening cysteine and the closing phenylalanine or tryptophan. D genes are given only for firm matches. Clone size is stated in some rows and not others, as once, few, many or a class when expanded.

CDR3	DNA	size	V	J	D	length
CASSYRDRGYDSNQPQHF	TGTGCCAGCAGCTACCGGGACAGGGGATATGATAGCAATCAGCCCCAGCATTTT	large	TRBV7-7	TRBJ1-5	TRBD1	18
CASSVGAGILVEQYF	TGTGCCAGCAGCGTAGGTGCAGGGATCTTGGTAGAGCAGTACTTC	.	TRBV9	TRBJ2-7	.	15
CASSGTGAGNQPQHF	TGCGCCAGCAGCGGTACAGGGGCTGGTAATCAGCCCCAGCATTTT	.	TRBV5-1	TRBJ1-5	TRBD1	15
CASSPGPLDEQYF	TGTGCCAGCAGCCCGGGACCGCTAGACGAGCAGTACTTC	few	TRBV11-2	TRBJ2-7	.	13
CATSITGPHQPQHF	TGTGCCACCAGCATTACGGGGCCCCATCAGCCCCAGCATTTT	.	TRBV15	TRBJ1-5	.	14
CASSIPDREVRGYTF	TGTGCCAGTAGTATACCAGACAGGGAGGTGAGAGGCTACACCTTC	.	TRBV19	TRBJ1-2	TRBD1	15
CASSLGWRRPYEQYF	TGTGCCAGCAGCTTAGGGTGGCGCCGTCCCTACGAGCAGTACTTC	.	TRBV13	TRBJ2-7	.	15
CASSQSAGTQYF	TGTGCCAGCAGCCAGAGCGCGGGTACGCAGTATTTT	few	TRBV7-3	TRBJ2-3	.	12
CASSPPVGGSSYNEQFF	TGTGCCAGTAGTCCCCCCGTGGGCGGGAGCTCCTACAATGAGCAGTTCTTC	.	TRBV19	TRBJ2-1	TRBD2	17
CASSSRQAANEQYF	TGTGCCAGTAGTTCCCGACAGGCCGCGAACGAGCAGTACTTC	.	TRBV19	TRBJ2-7	.	14
CASLGSRRGTDTQYF	TGTGCCAGCCTAGGTAGTCGCAGAGGCACAGATACGCAGTATTTT	.	TRBV6-1	TRBJ2-3	.	15
CASTSGRTGELFF	TGCGCCAGCACCTCTGGGCGAACCGGGGAGCTGTTTTTT	.	TRBV10-1	TRBJ2-2	.	13
CASSATEQALFF	TGTGCCAGCAGCGCGACAGAACAGGCCCTGTTTTTT	.	TRBV9	TRBJ1-4	.	12
CASSFKENTEAFF	TGTGCCAGCAGCTTTAAAGAGAACACTGAAGCTTTCTTT	.	TRBV7-2	TRBJ1-1	.	13
CASSPDRKPLSPLHF	TGTGCCAGCAGTCCAGACAGGAAGCCCCTCTCACCCCTCCACTTT	.	TRBV28	TRBJ1-6	.	15
CASSLGASGPTDTQYF	TGTGCCAGCAGCTTAGGGGCTAGCGGACCCACAGATACGCAGTATTTT	.	TRBV7-8	TRBJ2-3	TRBD2	16
CASSYGRAYEQYF	TGTGCCAGCAGTTACGGGAGAGCCTACGAGCAGTACTTC	few	TRBV6-5	TRBJ2-7	.	13
CASTPGLAGGQRSEQFF	TGTGCCAGCACCCCGGGACTAGCGGGAGGGCAGCGGAGTGAGCAGTTCTTC	.	TRBV27	TRBJ2-1	TRBD2	17
CASSLIRLDGSGELFF	TGTGCCAGCAGTTTAATAAGGCTCGATGGTTCCGGGGAGCTGTTTTTT	.	TRBV27	TRBJ2-2	.	16
CASSLLGGEQFF	TGTGCCAGCAGTTTACTGGGGGGTGAGCAGTTCTTC	.	TRBV28	TRBJ2-1	.	12
CASSEPEQRISSYEQYF	TGTGCCAGCAGTGAGCCAGAACAGCGAATAAGCTCCTACGAGCAGTACTTC	once	TRBV6-1	TRBJ2-7	.	17
CASSQDSFRDAQLFF	TGTGCCAGCAGCCAAGATTCCTTCCGGGACGCCCAACTGTTTTTT	.	TRBV4-2	TRBJ1-4	.	15
CASSLIPQANTEAFF	TGTGCCAGCAGCTTAATCCCACAGGCAAACACTGAAGCTTTCTTT	once	TRBV7-3	TRBJ1-1	.	15
CASSPFGTGDTDTQYF	TGTGCCAGCTCTCCCTTTGGGACAGGGGATACAGATACGCAGTATTTT	.	TRBV7-9	TRBJ2-3	TRBD1	16
CASSRGTYGYEQYF	TGTGCCAGCAGCCGCGGGACATACGGATACGAGCAGTACTTC	.	TRBV5-6	TRBJ2-7	.	14
CASSDGQGNYGYTF	TGTGCCAGCAGTGACGGACAGGGTAACTATGGCTACACCTTC	few	TRBV6-4	TRBJ1-2	TRBD1	14
CASSLTGAIYNEQFF	TGCGCCAGCAGCCTTACAGGGGCAATTTACAATGAGCAGTTCTTC	once	TRBV5-1	TRBJ2-1	TRBD1	15
CATSRGLAGRTDTQYF	TGTGCCACCAGCAGAGGACTAGCGGGGCGCACAGATACGCAGTATTTT	few	TRBV15	TRBJ2-3	TRBD2	16
CASSSTGRGTEAFF	TGTGCCAGCAGCTCAACAGGGAGGGGCACTGAAGCTTTCTTT	.	TRBV9	TRBJ1-1	.	14
CASSVSGGGNEQFF	TGTGCCAGCAGCGTTAGCGGGGGGGGCAATGAGCAGTTCTTC	.	TRBV9	TRBJ2-1	TRBD2	14
CATSIDLGGPYNEQFF	TGTGCCACCAGCATTGATCTTGGGGGACCCTACAATGAGCAGTTCTTC	.	TRBV15	TRBJ2-1	.	16
CASSLVAGGAWENIQYF	TGTGCCAGCAGCTTGGTGGCCGGGGGGGCCTGGGAGAACATTCAGTACTTC	few	TRBV5-6	TRBJ2-4	TRBD2	17